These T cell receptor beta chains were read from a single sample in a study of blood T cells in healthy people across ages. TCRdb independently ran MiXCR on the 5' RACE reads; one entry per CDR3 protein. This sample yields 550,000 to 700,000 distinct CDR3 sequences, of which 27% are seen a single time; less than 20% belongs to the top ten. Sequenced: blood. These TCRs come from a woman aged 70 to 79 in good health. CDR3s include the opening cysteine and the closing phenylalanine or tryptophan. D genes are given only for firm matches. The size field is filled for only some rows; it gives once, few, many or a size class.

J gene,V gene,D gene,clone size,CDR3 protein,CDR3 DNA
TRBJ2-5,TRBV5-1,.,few,CASSYLTGISETQYF,TGCGCCAGCAGCTACCTAACAGGGATATCGGAGACCCAGTACTTC
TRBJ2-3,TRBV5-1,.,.,CASSTGPTGTQYF,TGCGCCAGCAGCACGGGTCCCACAGGTACGCAGTATTTT
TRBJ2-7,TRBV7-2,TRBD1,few,CASSSRTGSSEQYF,TGTGCCAGCAGCTCCCGGACAGGCTCTAGCGAGCAGTACTTC
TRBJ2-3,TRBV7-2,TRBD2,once,CASSPRSGGDTDTQYF,TGTGCCAGCAGCCCCCGGAGCGGGGGGGACACAGATACGCAGTATTTT
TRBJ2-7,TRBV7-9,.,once,CASSLDGGPYEQYF,TGTGCCAGCAGCTTAGATGGGGGGCCCTACGAGCAGTACTTC
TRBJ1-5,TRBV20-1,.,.,CSASHSGDSNQPQQF,TGCAGTGCTAGCCATTCAGGGGATAGCAATCAGCCCCAGCAATTT
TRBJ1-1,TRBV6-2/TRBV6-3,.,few,CASSYKDRFMNTEAFF,TGTGCCAGCAGTTACAAAGACAGGTTCATGAACACTGAAGCTTTCTTT
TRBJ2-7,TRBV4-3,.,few,CASSQVLSRHYEQYF,TGCGCCAGCAGCCAAGTTCTTAGTCGGCACTACGAGCAGTACTTC
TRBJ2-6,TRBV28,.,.,CASSPGDPPSGANVLTF,TGTGCCAGCAGTCCCGGGGATCCCCCCTCTGGGGCCAACGTCCTGACTTTC
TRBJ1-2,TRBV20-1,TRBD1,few,CSASRTGGIYGYTF,TGCAGTGCTAGCCGGACAGGGGGAATTTATGGCTACACCTTC
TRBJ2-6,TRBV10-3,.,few,CAISYSLGANVLTF,TGTGCCATCAGCTATTCTCTGGGGGCCAACGTCCTGACTTTC
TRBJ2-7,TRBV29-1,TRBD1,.,CSVALDRTGIFSYEQYF,TGCAGCGTTGCCTTAGACAGGACAGGAATCTTTTCCTACGAGCAGTACTTC
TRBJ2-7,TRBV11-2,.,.,CASSYLYRAAHEQYF,TGTGCCAGCAGCTATCTTTACAGGGCTGCCCACGAGCAGTACTTC
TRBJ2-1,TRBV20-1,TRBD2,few,CSARDEERGLYEQFF,TGCAGTGCTAGAGATGAGGAGCGGGGGTTGTATGAGCAGTTCTTC
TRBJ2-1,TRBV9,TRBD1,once,CASSVSTGDPYNEQFF,TGTGCCAGCAGCGTTTCTACAGGGGACCCCTACAATGAGCAGTTCTTC
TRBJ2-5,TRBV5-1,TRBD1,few,CASSFRDRDETQYF,TGCGCCAGCAGCTTCCGGGACAGGGATGAGACCCAGTACTTC
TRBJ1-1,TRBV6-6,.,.,CASSYPGEGTEAFF,TGTGCCAGCAGTTATCCAGGGGAGGGCACTGAAGCTTTCTTT
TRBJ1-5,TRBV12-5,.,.,CASGSGPNQPQHF,TGTGCTAGTGGCTCGGGCCCAAATCAGCCCCAGCATTTT
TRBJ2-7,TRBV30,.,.,CAWSRRVYEQYF,TGTGCCTGGAGTAGGAGGGTCTACGAGCAGTACTTC
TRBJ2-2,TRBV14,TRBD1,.,CASSLRDRVHGELFF,TGTGCCAGCAGCCTCCGGGACAGGGTCCACGGGGAGCTGTTTTTT
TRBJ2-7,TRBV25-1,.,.,CASSERNEQHF,TGTGCCAGCAGTGAACGGAACGAGCAGCACTTC
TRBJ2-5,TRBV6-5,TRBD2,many,CASSLSRTRGQETQYF,TGTGCCAGCAGCTTATCCCGGACTAGAGGTCAAGAGACCCAGTACTTC
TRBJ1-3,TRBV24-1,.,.,CATSDSSSDNTIYF,TGTGCCACCAGTGATTCGTCCTCGGACAACACCATATATTTT
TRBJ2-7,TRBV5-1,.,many,CASSLGQGSYEQYF,TGCGCCAGCAGCTTGGGGCAGGGCTCCTACGAGCAGTACTTC
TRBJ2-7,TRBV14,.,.,CANSQGPPYEQYF,TGTGCCAACTCCCAGGGGCCCCCCTACGAGCAGTACTTC
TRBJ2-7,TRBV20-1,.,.,CSARANSDYAQYF,TGCAGTGCTAGAGCGAATAGTGACTACGCGCAGTACTTC
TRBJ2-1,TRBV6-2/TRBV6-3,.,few,CASMTNNEQFF,TGTGCCAGCATGACAAACAATGAGCAGTTCTTC
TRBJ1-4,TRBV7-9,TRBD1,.,CASGLLDRGEEKLFF,TGTGCCAGCGGCCTATTAGACAGGGGCGAAGAAAAACTGTTTTTT
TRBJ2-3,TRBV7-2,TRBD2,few,CASSFRLAGGNPNTDTQYF,TGTGCCAGCAGCTTTCGGCTAGCGGGGGGGAATCCTAACACAGATACGCAGTATTTT
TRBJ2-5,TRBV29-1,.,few,CSVEIYGETQYF,TGCAGCGTTGAGATTTACGGCGAGACCCAGTACTTC
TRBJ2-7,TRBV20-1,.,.,CSASKGTETYEQYF,TGCAGTGCCTCCAAGGGGACCGAAACCTACGAGCAGTACTTC
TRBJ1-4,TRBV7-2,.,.,CASSLSSGAGKLFF,TGTGCCAGCAGCTTGTCGTCGGGGGCAGGAAAACTGTTTTTT
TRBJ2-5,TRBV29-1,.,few,CSVERSAGPGETQYF,TGCAGCGTTGAACGGTCTGCGGGGCCTGGAGAGACCCAGTACTTC
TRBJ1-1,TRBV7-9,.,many,CASSLGQTNTEAFF,TGTGCCAGCAGCCTCGGACAAACGAACACTGAAGCTTTCTTT
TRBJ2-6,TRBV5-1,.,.,CASSPTGDSGANVLTF,TGCGCCAGCAGCCCGACGGGGGACTCTGGGGCCAACGTCCTGACTTTC
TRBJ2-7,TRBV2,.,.,CASREGGQYF,TGTGCCAGCAGAGAAGGGGGGCAGTACTTC
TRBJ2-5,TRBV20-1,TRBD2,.,CSALGLAGGQETQYF,TGCAGTGCTCTTGGACTAGCGGGGGGACAAGAGACCCAGTACTTC
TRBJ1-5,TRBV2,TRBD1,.,CASSENRGLDQPQHF,TGTGCCAGCAGTGAAAACAGGGGGCTGGACCAGCCCCAGCATTTT
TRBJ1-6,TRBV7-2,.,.,CASSLRGNSPLHF,TGTGCCAGCAGCTTGAGGGGAAATTCACCCCTCCACTTT
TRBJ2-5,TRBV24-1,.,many,CATSDPEPGKETQYF,TGTGCCACCAGTGACCCAGAGCCGGGGAAAGAGACCCAGTACTTC
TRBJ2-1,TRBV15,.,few,CATSRGRTTAQEQFF,TGTGCCACCAGCAGAGGCCGGACCACCGCCCAAGAGCAGTTCTTC
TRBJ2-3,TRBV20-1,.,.,CSARDGSSYTQYF,TGCAGTGCTAGAGATGGTAGTTCGTATACGCAGTATTTT
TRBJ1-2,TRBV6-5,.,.,CASSFRRGSYGYTF,TGTGCCAGCAGCTTCCGACGGGGAAGTTATGGCTACACCTTC
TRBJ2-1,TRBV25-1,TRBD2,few,CASSSAASGGPVFYNEQFF,TGTGCCAGCAGTTCGGCCGCTAGCGGGGGGCCGGTCTTCTACAATGAGCAGTTCTTC
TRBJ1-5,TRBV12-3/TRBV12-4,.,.,CASRNQGNSNQPQHF,TGTGCCAGCAGGAACCAGGGGAATAGCAATCAGCCCCAGCATTTT
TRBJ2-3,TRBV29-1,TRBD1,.,CSGEGQESTDTQYF,TGCAGCGGCGAGGGACAGGAAAGCACAGATACGCAGTATTTT
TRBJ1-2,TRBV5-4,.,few,CASSLDRNNYGYTF,TGTGCCAGCAGCTTAGACAGAAATAACTATGGCTACACCTTC
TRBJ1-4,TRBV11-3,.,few,CASSLNRDGGEKLFF,TGTGCCAGCAGCCTCAACAGAGATGGCGGTGAAAAACTGTTTTTT
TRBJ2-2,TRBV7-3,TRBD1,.,CASSLTGPGNTGELFF,TGTGCCAGCAGCTTGACAGGGCCTGGGAACACCGGGGAGCTGTTTTTT
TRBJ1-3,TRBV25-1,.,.,CASRQGSGNTIYF,TGTGCCAGCAGACAGGGCTCTGGAAACACCATATATTTT
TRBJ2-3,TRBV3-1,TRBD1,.,CASSPEDRGFTDTQYF,TGTGCCAGCAGCCCTGAGGACAGGGGTTTCACAGATACGCAGTATTTT
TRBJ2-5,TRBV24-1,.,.,CATSDSTGSETQYF,TGTGCCACCAGTGATTCGACAGGATCGGAGACCCAGTACTTC
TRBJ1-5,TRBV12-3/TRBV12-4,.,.,CASRGNGDQPQHF,TGTGCCAGCAGGGGAAATGGCGATCAGCCCCAACATTTT
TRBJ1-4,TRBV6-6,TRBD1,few,CASRQLQGGSNEKLFF,TGTGCCAGCAGGCAACTGCAGGGGGGATCAAATGAAAAACTGTTTTTT
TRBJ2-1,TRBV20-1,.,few,CSASVADNEQFF,TGCAGTGCTAGTGTAGCAGACAATGAGCAGTTCTTC
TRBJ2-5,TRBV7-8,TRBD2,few,CASSSYGTRGETQYF,TGTGCCAGCAGCTCGTACGGGACTAGAGGAGAGACCCAGTACTTC
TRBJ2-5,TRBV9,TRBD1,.,CASSGRTGMPQETQYF,TGTGCCAGCAGCGGCCGGACAGGGATGCCCCAAGAGACCCAGTACTTC